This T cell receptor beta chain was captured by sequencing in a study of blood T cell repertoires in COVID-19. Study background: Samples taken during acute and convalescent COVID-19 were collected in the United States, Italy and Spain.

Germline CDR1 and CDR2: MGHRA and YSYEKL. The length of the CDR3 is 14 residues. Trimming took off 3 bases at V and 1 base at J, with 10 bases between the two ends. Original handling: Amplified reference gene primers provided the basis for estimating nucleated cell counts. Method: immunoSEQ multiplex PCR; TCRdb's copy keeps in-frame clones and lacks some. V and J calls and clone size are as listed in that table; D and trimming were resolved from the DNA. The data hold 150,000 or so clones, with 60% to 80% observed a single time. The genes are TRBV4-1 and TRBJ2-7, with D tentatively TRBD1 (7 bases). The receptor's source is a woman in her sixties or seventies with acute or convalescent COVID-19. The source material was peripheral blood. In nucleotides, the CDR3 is TGCGCCAGCAGCCAGCCAGGGGGGTCCTACGAGCAGTACTTC. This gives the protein CASSQPGGSYEQYF.